This TCR beta chain appears in the sequencing data of a study of blood T cell repertoires in COVID-19. The CDR3 is 16 amino acids. Germline V gene lookup returns CDR1 MNHEY and CDR2 SVGEGT. V dropped 6 bases and J dropped 6; count of bases not matched to a gene: 11. As originally analysed: Reference gene primer amplification in the assay estimated nucleated cell counts. Method: immunoSEQ multiplex PCR; TCRdb's copy keeps in-frame clones and lacks some. V and J calls and clone size follow that table, whereas D and trimming were derived from the DNA. Among roughly 300,000 clones, 65% to 90% were seen once, and the ten largest hold 7.2%.

This sequence originates from a human donor in a cohort sampled during active COVID-19. Specimen: peripheral blood. V gene TRBV6-2 or TRBV6-3 combines with J gene TRBJ1-5, with 10 positions matching TRBD1. This CDR3 is CASSPLTGGESQPQHF. CDR3 DNA: TGTGCCAGCAGCCCTTTGACAGGGGGCGAGAGTCAGCCCCAGCATTTT.